This TCR beta chain was identified in a study of blood T cells in healthy people across ages. Germline CDR1 is SQVTM and CDR2 is ANQGSEA. V lost 5 bases, J lost 0 bases, and 8 bases lay in between. The CDR3 loop spans 12 amino acids. Primed by a sample-barcoded 5' primer and a J-beta primer mix, a second PCR proceeded for 7 to 11 cycles. Via MiXCR, TCRdb re-called the 5' RACE reads, giving one row per CDR3 protein. The repertoire holds some 780,000 distinct CDR3 sequences, with roughly 56% as singletons. This sequence was found in a middle-aged man in good health. Sequenced: blood. This rearrangement joins TRBV29-1 to TRBJ2-7; D is unclear. The CDR3 here is CSVRGPSYEQYF. The DNA for the CDR3 is TGCAGCGTTCGCGGACCCTCCTACGAGCAGTACTTC.